The 17 T cell receptor beta chains given below trace back to one sample, sequenced in a study of technical replicates of blood from several donors. Sequencing was performed with immunoSEQ multiplex PCR; in TCRdb, only in-frame clones are kept and a portion is missing. The sample yields about 12,000 clones, roughly 85% seen once. The sample was PBMCs. These receptors came from a human donor in good health.

CDR3 region: CASSSDPRIYGYTF. As DNA, the CDR3 is TGTGCCAGCAGTTCTGATCCTAGAATCTATGGCTACACCTTC. The genes are TRBV6-6 and TRBJ1-2, with D unresolved. In germline, CDR1 is MNHNY, CDR2 SVGAGI (reference sequence). V lost 4 bases, J lost 4 bases, and 13 bases lay in between. The CDR3 runs to 14 residues.

The chain links TRBV2 to TRBJ2-5; D remains ambiguous. The germline CDR1 and CDR2 sequences are SNHLY and FYNNEI. The CDR3 is 11 amino acids. Deletions cut 10 bases from V and 4 bases from J, with 10 bases between. The CDR3, as DNA: TGTGCCACCGGATCGGGAGAGACCCAGTACTTC. This encodes CATGSGETQYF.

The chain carries TRBV6-4 and TRBJ2-1; 7 positions agree with TRBD2. The germline CDR1 and CDR2 sequences are MRHNA and SNTAGT. The CDR3 consists of 16 residues. With V trimmed by 3 bases and J by 6 bases, 11 bases remained unmatched. The CDR3 DNA follows: TGTGCCAGCAGTGAAGTGGGGGAGGGAGTCGGCAATGAGCAGTTCTTC. Translation: CASSEVGEGVGNEQFF.

This chain connects TRBV19 to TRBJ2-7; D is perhaps TRBD1 (5 bases). Deletions cut 10 bases from V and 1 base from J, with 20 bases between. There are 15 residues in the CDR3. CDR1 and CDR2 (germline): LNHDA, SQIVND (reference sequence). The DNA for the CDR3 is TGTGCCACCCAAACAGGAGACGTAGGATCCTACGAGCAGTACTTC. Its translation is CATQTGDVGSYEQYF. Looking up the rest from reference TRBV19 and TRBJ2-7 gives the full variable domain: DGGITQSPKYLFRKEGQNVTLSCEQNLNHDAMYWYRQDPGQGLRLIYYSQIVNDFQKGDIAEGYSVSREKKESFPLTVTSAQKNPTAFYLCATQTGDVGSYEQYFGPGTRLTVT.

This clone is a singleton in its sample. The chain employs TRBV5-1 and TRBJ1-2; the match to TRBD1 covers 7 bases. Per the germline V gene, CDR1 is SGHRS and CDR2 is YFSETQ. The trim removed 3 bases at V and 2 bases at J, leaving 10 bases unmatched. CDR3 length equals 16 residues. The CDR3 protein is CASSSPFGQANYGYTF. DNA for the CDR3: TGCGCCAGCAGCTCCCCCTTCGGACAGGCCAACTATGGCTACACCTTC.

This rearrangement joins TRBV2 to TRBJ2-7, with 7 bases aligning to TRBD2. Germline values: CDR1 SNHLY, CDR2 FYNNEI. Trimming at V came to 8 bases and at J to 4 bases, leaving 2 bases not matched to a gene. This CDR3 contains 11 residues. The CDR3 here is CASGGGYEQYF. Written as DNA, the CDR3 is TGTGCCAGCGGGGGGGGATACGAGCAGTACTTC.

The J gene is TRBJ2-7, the V gene TRBV5-4, with 8 bases aligning to TRBD2. The ends lost 4 bases at V and 2 bases at J; junction bases unmatched: 11. The CDR3 consists of 16 residues. The germline V gene has CDR1 SGHNT and CDR2 YYREEE (reference sequence). The CDR3 DNA follows: TGTGCCAGCAGCCAAGCGAGCGGGAGCGAGGCCTACGAGCAGTACTTC. Residues: CASSQASGSEAYEQYF.

The chain uses TRBV7-9 and TRBJ1-5; 7 bases fit TRBD1. The germline CDR1 and CDR2 sequences are SEHNR and FQNEAQ (reference sequence). The CDR3 contains 14 residues. Germline trimming cut 4 bases from V and 2 bases from J; bases unmatched to any gene: 2. The CDR3 protein is CASSSGQGNQPQHF. CDR3 nucleotides: TGTGCCAGCAGCTCCGGACAGGGCAATCAGCCCCAGCATTTT.

The chain recombines TRBV27 with TRBJ2-3; possible D gene TRBD2, 5 bases. The V and J ends lost 3 bases and 6 bases respectively, with 7 bases between them. The germline V gene encodes CDR1 MNHEY and CDR2 SMNVEV (reference sequence). The length of the CDR3 is 12 residues. The CDR3 sequence is CASSFRRDTQYF. DNA for the CDR3: TGTGCCAGCAGTTTTCGGAGGGATACGCAGTATTTT.

This rearrangement joins TRBV6-8 to TRBJ2-7; a possible D gene is TRBD2 (6 bases). Looked up from germline, CDR1 is MNHGY and CDR2 is SAAAGT. The CDR3 sequence is 16 residues long. Trimming cost V 2 bases and J 0 bases, with 14 bases left between them. CDR3: CASSYRSGSSSYEQYF. The CDR3 DNA reads TGTGCCAGCAGTTACCGGAGCGGGTCCAGCTCCTACGAGCAGTACTTC.

For this clone: Germline is not matched at one junction end, which may reflect a read error. The chain uses TRBV7-2 and TRBJ2-3, with TRBD2 as a possible D gene (5 bases). Germline V gene data show CDR1 as SGHTA and CDR2 as FQGNSA. The CDR3 has 13 amino acids. The CDR3 loop reads CASSLSGRIPKDF. For the CDR3, the DNA is TGTGCCAGCAGCTTAAGCGGAAGGATCCCCAAAGATTTT.

The chain joins TRBV27 to TRBJ1-1; D is ambiguous. V lost 3 bases and J lost 0, with 8 bases in between. The CDR3 consists of 14 residues. Per the germline V gene, CDR1 is MNHEY and CDR2 is SMNVEV (reference sequence). The CDR3 loop reads CASSFGAMNTEAFF. The CDR3 DNA follows: TGTGCCAGCAGTTTTGGAGCCATGAACACTGAAGCTTTCTTT.

In its sample, this clone was seen a few times. CDR3: CARKREGKNTEAFF. In nucleotides, the CDR3 is TGTGCCAGAAAGAGAGAGGGAAAGAACACTGAAGCTTTCTTT. The J gene is TRBJ1-1, the V gene TRBV19; D not certain. Trimming pared 9 bases from V and 1 base from J, leaving 15 bases between. The CDR3 contains 14 residues. Germline CDR1 is LNHDA and CDR2 is SQIVND (reference sequence). Drawing the rest from reference TRBV19 and TRBJ1-1, the complete variable domain is DGGITQSPKYLFRKEGQNVTLSCEQNLNHDAMYWYRQDPGQGLRLIYYSQIVNDFQKGDIAEGYSVSREKKESFPLTVTSAQKNPTAFYLCARKREGKNTEAFFGQGTRLTVV.

A single count supports this clone. The chain recombines TRBV27 with TRBJ1-2, with 8 nucleotides matching TRBD1. The CDR3 has 16 amino acids. CDR1 and CDR2 (germline): MNHEY, SMNVEV (reference sequence). Germline trimming cut 2 bases from V and 8 bases from J; bases unmatched to any gene: 13. CDR3 DNA sequence: TGTGCCAGCAGTTTAGCGACAGGGGATCTAGTTCGGGGCTACACCTTC. Translation: CASSLATGDLVRGYTF.

J is TRBJ2-2 and V is TRBV9, with 7 bases identical to TRBD2. This CDR3 is built from 15 residues. CDR1 SGDLS and CDR2 YYNGEE come from the germline V gene. Trimming removed 0 bases from V and 6 bases from J; junction bases left unmatched: 5. Written as DNA, the CDR3 is TGTGCCAGCAGCGTAGGACCTAGCGGACCCGGGGAGCTGTTTTTT. Translated, it gives CASSVGPSGPGELFF.

The gene calls are TRBV5-5 and TRBJ2-7; D perhaps matches TRBD2 (5 bases). The germline V gene encodes CDR1 SGHKS and CDR2 YYEKEE (reference sequence). Trimming left V 6 bases short and J 6 bases short, with 13 bases between. There are 12 residues in the CDR3. In DNA form, the CDR3 reads TGTGCCAGCACCTCCGAGGGCTCCGAGCAGTACTTC. Protein product: CASTSEGSEQYF.

The gene calls are TRBV5-1 and TRBJ1-2; the match to TRBD1 covers 7 bases. CDR1 is SGHRS and CDR2 is YFSETQ in the germline V gene. CDR3 length equals 15 residues. Trimming cost V 0 bases and J 8 bases; bases outside gene matches: 10. CDR3 sequence (DNA): TGCGCCAGCAGCTTGGGCCAACTAGGGGGCGCGGGCTACACCTTC. Amino acids: CASSLGQLGGAGYTF.